This TCR beta chain was found in a study of blood T cell repertoires in COVID-19. Study at large: T cells, B-cell-depleted T cells, or PBMCs supplied cDNA or gDNA.

Produced via immunoSEQ multiplex PCR; TCRdb's table is partial and in-frame only. The sample carries some 160,000 clones, almost 85% recorded once. V dropped 2 bases and J dropped 7; count of bases not matched to a gene: 4. This CDR3 is 14 amino acids long. Germline CDR1 LGHDT, CDR2 YNNKEL (reference sequence). Sequencing was done on a sample of peripheral blood. This clonotype was sampled from a woman of 80 years or more with COVID-19, enrolled during active disease. The chain carries TRBV3-1 (or the pseudogene TRBV3-2) and TRBJ2-1; the match to TRBD2 covers 8 bases. DNA for the CDR3: TGTGCCAGCAGCCAAAGAAGCGGGAGAAATGAGCAGTTCTTC. Translation gives CASSQRSGRNEQFF.